The TCR beta chain under discussion was sequenced for a study of blood T cell repertoires in COVID-19. Across the whole study: Samples representing acute and convalescent COVID-19 were sourced from the United States, Italy and Spain. The analysed material was cDNA or gDNA that came from T cells, B-cell-depleted T cells, or PBMCs.

A single count supports this clone. How the authors handled the data: By means of reference gene primer amplification, nucleated cell counts were estimated. Clones were read by immunoSEQ multiplex PCR, and TCRdb kept only the in-frame ones, dropping some. V and J calls and clone size follow that table, whereas D and trimming were derived from the DNA. In the table there are tens of thousands of clones, about four fifths of which are singletons. The CDR3 covers 17 residues. In germline, CDR1 is SGHTA, CDR2 FQGNSA. V was clipped by 0 bases and J by 0 bases, with 14 bases between them. The sequenced sample consisted of peripheral blood. The receptor was isolated from a woman in her sixties with acute or convalescent COVID-19. The V gene is TRBV7-2, the J gene TRBJ1-2; D remains unclear. CDR3 sequence: CASSLASGADTNYGYTF. CDR3 in DNA: TGTGCCAGCAGCTTAGCGTCGGGAGCAGACACTAACTATGGCTACACCTTC. Together with reference TRBV7-2 and TRBJ1-2, the CDR3 gives the full variable domain: GAGVSQSPSNKVTEKGKDVELRCDPISGHTALYWYRQSLGQGLEFLIYFQGNSAPDKSGLPSDRFSAERTGGSVSTLTIQRTQQEDSAVYLCASSLASGADTNYGYTFGSGTRLTVV.